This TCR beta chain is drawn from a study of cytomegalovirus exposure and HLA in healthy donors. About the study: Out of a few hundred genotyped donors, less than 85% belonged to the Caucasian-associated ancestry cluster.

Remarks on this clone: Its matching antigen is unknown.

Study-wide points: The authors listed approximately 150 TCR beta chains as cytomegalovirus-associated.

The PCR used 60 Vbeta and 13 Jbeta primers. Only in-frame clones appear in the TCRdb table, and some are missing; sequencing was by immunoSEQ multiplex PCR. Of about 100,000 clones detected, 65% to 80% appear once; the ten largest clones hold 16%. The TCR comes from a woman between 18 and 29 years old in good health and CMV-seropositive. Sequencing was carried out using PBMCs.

The CDR3 coding sequence is TGCGCCAGCAGTGAGACAAGGGACTTTACCGCCGGGGAGCAGTACTTC. Protein: CASSETRDFTAGEQYF. The chain is built from TRBV10-1 and TRBJ2-7; perhaps TRBD2 as D (6 bases). Germline CDR1 reads WNHNN; CDR2 reads SYGVQD (reference sequence). Trimming left V 2 bases short and J 7 bases short, with 21 bases between. The CDR3 length is 16 residues.